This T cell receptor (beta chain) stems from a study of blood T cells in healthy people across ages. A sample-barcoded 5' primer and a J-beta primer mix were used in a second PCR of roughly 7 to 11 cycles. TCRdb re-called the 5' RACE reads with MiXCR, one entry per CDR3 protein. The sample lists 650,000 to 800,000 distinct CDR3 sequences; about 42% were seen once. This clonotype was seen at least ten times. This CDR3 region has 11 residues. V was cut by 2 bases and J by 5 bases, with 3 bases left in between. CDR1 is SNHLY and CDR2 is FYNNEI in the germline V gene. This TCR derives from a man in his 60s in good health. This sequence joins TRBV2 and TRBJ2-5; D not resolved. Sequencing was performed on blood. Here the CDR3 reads CASSEWETQYF. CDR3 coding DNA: TGTGCCAGCAGTGAATGGGAGACCCAGTACTTC.